What follows describes a single T cell receptor (beta chain). Germline values: CDR1 LNHDA, CDR2 SQIVND (reference sequence). The CDR3 runs 16 residues. V lost 0 bases and J 7 bases, leaving 15 bases between the germline ends. Repertoires were generated with immunoSEQ multiplex PCR, while TCRdb's copy carries only in-frame clones and drops some. The repertoire consists of approximately 180,000 clones, with 70% to 90% occurring once and the leading ten covering roughly 5.5%. The sample is drawn from a study of blood T cell repertoires in COVID-19. At the level of the study: Sample material is recorded as cDNA or gDNA derived from T cells, B-cell-depleted T cells, or PBMCs.

The specimen sequenced was peripheral blood. The sequence was obtained from a man in his forties with active or convalescent COVID-19. This chain joins TRBV19 and TRBJ1-4; no reliable D call. The CDR3 sequence: CASSIDLSITGEKLFF. CDR3 coding DNA: TGTGCCAGTAGTATAGATCTCTCCATTACCGGTGAAAAACTGTTTTTT.